This T cell receptor (beta chain) was found in a study of CXCR3-negative and CXCR3-positive naive CD8 T cells. Study as a whole: The TRB read total, roughly 140 million, broke down to about 1.5 +/- 0.3 million reads per library. Study-wide results and caveats: Comparison of naive cells showed more hydrophobic TRB CDR3s in CXCR3-positive than in CXCR3-negative naive cells. Within a donor, both naive subsets shared TRBV-TRBJ usage, unlike memory cells. Comparably high diversity marked both naive subsets, whereas memory CD8+ cells had much lower diversity.

Naive CD8+ T cells displayed a CD45RO-CCR7+CD27+CD95- phenotype. About this clonotype: Its matching antigen is unknown.

This CDR3 region has 15 residues. Per the germline V gene, CDR1 is SGHDN and CDR2 is FVKESK. The TRB libraries of cDNA were built by UMI-labeled 5' RACE. TCRdb reprocessed the 5' RACE reads; each CDR3 protein has one entry and no DNA is given. The sample totals 90,000 to 100,000 distinct CDR3 sequences. The sequencing sample was made of naive CXCR3+ CD8+ T cells from blood. Subset in this sample: CD45RO-CCR7+CD27+CD95- naive CD8+ T cells expressing CXCR3 (TNR3+). The sequence was obtained from a human donor in good health. Some clones in this sample may be carry-over from other donors' samples. The V call is TRBV14, the J call TRBJ2-7; absent DNA, TCRdb's TRBD2 call cannot be checked. The CDR3: CASSRRRGGVYEQYF.